This T cell receptor beta chain was obtained from a study of blood T cell repertoires in COVID-19. Trimming removed 5 bases at V and 4 bases at J, with 14 bases between. This CDR3 comprises 14 residues. CDR1 SGHTA and CDR2 FQGNSA come from the germline V gene. Data came from immunoSEQ multiplex PCR; TCRdb stores just in-frame clones and leaves some out. The table lists under 450,000 clones, 75% to 90% of them singletons. Specimen: PBMCs or T cells enriched from blood (not recorded which). The V call is TRBV7-2, the J call TRBJ1-1; D is uncertain. The TCR comes from a woman in her 50s who had recovered from COVID-19. CDR3 bases: TGTGCCAGCAGCCGGCCTGGGGAGGGCACTGAAGCTTTCTTT. Amino acids: CASSRPGEGTEAFF.